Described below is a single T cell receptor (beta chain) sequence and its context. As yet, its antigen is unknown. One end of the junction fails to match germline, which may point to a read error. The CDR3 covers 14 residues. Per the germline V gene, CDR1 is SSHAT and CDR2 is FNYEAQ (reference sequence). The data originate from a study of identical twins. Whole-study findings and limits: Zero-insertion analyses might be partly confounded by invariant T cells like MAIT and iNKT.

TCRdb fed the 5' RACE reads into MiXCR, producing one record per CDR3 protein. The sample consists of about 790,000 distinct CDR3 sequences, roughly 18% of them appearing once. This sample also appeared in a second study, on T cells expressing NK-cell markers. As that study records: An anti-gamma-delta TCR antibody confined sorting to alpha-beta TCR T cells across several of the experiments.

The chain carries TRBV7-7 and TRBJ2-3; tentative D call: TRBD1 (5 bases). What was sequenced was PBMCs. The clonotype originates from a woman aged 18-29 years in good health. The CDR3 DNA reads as TGTGCTAGCAGCTTTAAGGGGATAGGAGATACGCAGTATTTT. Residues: CASSFKGIGDTQYF.